This T cell receptor beta chain was identified in a study of cytomegalovirus exposure and HLA in healthy donors (dated by TCRdb to the late 2010s). Regarding the research as a whole: According to an earlier analysis of 587 of the donors, some 180 million T cells yielded approximately 120 million unique TCR beta sequences and around 280 Gb of sequence data. The study was designed to test whether signatures of past pathogen exposure could be identified by cataloging public T cell receptors. The genetic ancestry cluster associated with self-reported Caucasian donors included 81% of the approximately 400 genotyped donors. An earlier analysis of fewer than 750 of the donors used high-throughput TCR beta sequencing to judge whether each TCR beta V gene segment behaved as functional or pseudogenic. Donor age, sex, ethnicity and CMV serostatus were collected together with the repertoire data. Along with the roughly 670-subject first cohort, a separate validation cohort of roughly 110 different subjects was used. In a later analysis, previously published TCR beta repertoires from 666 donors were re-analyzed and high-resolution HLA genotyping was added so that TCR occurrence patterns could be studied. To predict cytomegalovirus infection status, the study brought together high-throughput TCR immunosequencing, statistical association of individual TCRs with disease status, and machine learning. In the later analysis, no new phenotypic data were used to find candidate immune exposures; instead, reliance was placed on TCR beta sequences and their occurrence across donors. The T cell repertoires of several hundred subjects were profiled by immunosequencing and related to cytomegalovirus serostatus. Roughly 5 DR-DQ haplotypes were handled as single units for association and clustering because linkage in the cohort was strong. About 320 gigabases of sequencing data and tens of millions of unique TCR sequences were included in an early release covering 550 to 800 HLA-typed donors. A later genetic analysis took genome-wide SNP genotypes for about three fifths of the roughly 670 donors and used that subset as a discovery cohort. HLA typing covered class I and class II loci at four-digit resolution. Typing coverage differed by locus: A, B, C, DRB1 and DQB1 were typed in roughly 629-640 donors, DQA1 in approximately 520, DPA1 in approximately 610, and DPB1 in just under 490. Every discovery cohort repertoire had been produced on one sequencing platform. Among some 400 genotyped donors of the cohort, an average of approximately 240,000 unique TCR beta nucleotide sequences was sequenced per donor, of which approximately 19% were non-productive. What the work shows at the level of the full study, not this receptor alone: Because counts were too low, roughly 16 rarely observed V segments, including chromosome 9 orphons, were excluded from the earlier analysis of 587 of the donors. Because the 87-base-pair reads could not distinguish some IMGT-functional V segments, including TRBV6-2 and TRBV6-3, those segments were excluded. The only immune exposure information available for the cohort was CMV serostatus. According to the authors, the approach could potentially be generalized to other disease states and immunological phenotypes. V-gene and J-gene trimming of TCR beta chains was associated with a missense DCLRE1C variant in a later genetic analysis, and the association was replicated in an independent cohort. Compared with the approximately 720-donor mean, donors in an Asian-associated ancestry cluster had fewer N-insertions in productive TCRs, according to a later genetic analysis. According to a later analysis, TCR association rates differed among HLA loci, with DRB1 alleles showing the most associated TCRs and HLA-C alleles showing the fewest. A few of the identified cytomegalovirus-associated TCR beta chains were confirmed in vitro to be specific for cytomegalovirus antigens. In a later analysis, 15,000 to 20,000 TCR beta sequences were associated with specific HLA alleles at a false discovery rate of 0.05. A later analysis reported that several top co-occurrence clusters appeared linked to parvovirus B19, influenza, CMV and Epstein-Barr virus. A further reported finding was that TCR beta sequences accurately predicted the HLA-A and HLA-B alleles for most subjects in the first cohort. When HLA alleles, especially DR and DQ, strongly co-occurred, attributing TCR associations to individual alleles was difficult. The study gave a list of 150 to 200 TCR beta chains associated with cytomegalovirus. In both the original and validation cohorts, the classifier was reported to diagnose cytomegalovirus status with high specificity and sensitivity. Most CMV-associated TCR beta chains appeared to be HLA-restricted in a later analysis, and the HLA associations seemed to be driven largely by CMV exposure. A later analysis found that HLA-associated TCR beta chains were more clonally expanded and had lower generation probabilities than equally common non-associated chains. The cohort was sequenced for TCR beta chains only, and without alpha or paired-chain data the features that could be detected were limited. Presence/absence analyses assumed roughly uniform sequencing depth across donors, an assumption that may not hold. Linkage disequilibrium might explain the correlated functional status among segregating V segments, but an unknown experimental factor could not be ruled out. A cluster of highly shared sequence variants was judged likely to be a technical artifact of the sequencing pipeline. Because HLA typing was missing for some donors at each locus, association tests included only the typed subset. In an earlier analysis of 587 of the donors, most TCR beta V segments were observed in productive rearrangements about 90% or about 30% of the time, broadly matching IMGT annotations. Across donors, most TCR sequences were observed very rarely, whereas some public TCRs were present in many individuals.

Library method: the immunoSEQ multiplex PCR assay. The multiplex PCR relied on a mix of 60 forward primers for TCR Vbeta segments and 13 reverse primers for TCR Jbeta segments. Amplification of the CDR3 region of rearranged TCR beta genes was performed with a multiplex PCR assay on genomic DNA. The Illumina HiSeq System was used to sequence the amplified TCR beta libraries as 87-base-pair reads. Concerning the study's data processing: A later analysis counted some 80 million unique TCR beta chains across the 640 or so repertoires, and roughly 10 million of these chains were shared by at least two donors. Raw reads were error-corrected and collapsed into unique sequences with a nearest-neighbor algorithm that merged closely related sequences to remove PCR and sequencing errors. Alignment of CDR3 sequences to IMGT reference sequences was used to assign V, D and J gene segments. Each retained sequence needed at least a six-nucleotide match to both a V gene segment and a J gene segment. Rearrangements were called productive when the CDR3 lacked stop codons and stayed in frame with V and J; all others were non-productive. Following IMGT convention, CDR3 was defined as the stretch from the second conserved V-encoded cysteine up to the conserved J-encoded phenylalanine. Sequences without an unambiguous match to a single V gene segment were excluded from the earlier analysis of 587 of the donors. In an earlier analysis of a few hundred of the donors, V segments were called functional above 56.7% productive rearrangements and were called segregating when the between-donor standard deviation exceeded 5%. To diagnose cytomegalovirus status from the catalog of TCR beta chain sequences, a statistical classification framework was built. In a later analysis, V and J genes were assigned by comparing TCR nucleotide sequences against IMGT/GENE-DB human TR gene sequences. In a later analysis, CDR3 sequences and most-parsimonious VDJ recombination scenarios were assigned using the TCRdist pipeline. In a later analysis, each TCR beta chain was defined by its CDR3 amino acid sequence together with its V-gene family, and reads without a unique V-gene family were excluded. A later analysis removed several hundred highly shared, low-generation-probability nucleotide sequences to deal with suspected cross-contamination and a sequencing artifact. For each public chain, a later analysis derived a clonal expansion index from normalized ranks of inferred template counts within each repertoire. A later analysis computed generation probabilities with a VDJ recombination model fitted to out-of-frame rearrangements, and checked the results against IGoR. In a later analysis, hypergeometric tests were used to score TCR-TCR, TCR-HLA and TCR-CMV co-occurrence, with a repertoire-size bias correction applied to TCR pairs. In a later analysis, false discovery rates were estimated by permuting HLA or CMV assignments 20 times. In a later analysis, co-occurring TCRs were grouped using DBSCAN, with TCRdist sequence similarity added in when clustering inside HLA-allele-positive subsets. Repertoires with fewer than 30,000 or more than 120,000 public chains, plus five repertoires with anomalous nucleotide sharing, were excluded from co-occurrence clustering. TCRdb mirrors the immuneACCESS table, restricted to in-frame sequences. Some clones are absent from its copies; in checked studies, under half trace to an unresolved V gene, and the reason for the others is unknown. V, J and clone size were drawn from that table, and D and trimming were deduced from the DNA. This sample's table contains approximately 120,000 clones. Roughly 2.5% of the sample comes from the top ten.

A note on this clone: Its antigen is unknown.

The cysteine opens and the phenylalanine closes a CDR3 of 16 amino acids. The entry retains the CDR3 DNA only, 48 bases that are in frame from base 1. In the germline V gene, CDR1 corresponds to SGHNT and CDR2 to YENEEA. V is clipped by 1 base and J by 4 bases, and the sequence between their germline boundaries is 16 bases long. The cohort consisted of 650 to 700 healthy bone marrow donors. At the time of sampling, every cohort member was nominally healthy, though immune exposures that went unrecorded were likely present. The donor tested CMV seronegative and was one of the 352 seronegative cohort members. Every donor gave a peripheral blood sample, and the peripheral blood mononuclear cells from that sample were used for TCR beta sequencing. The Qiagen DNeasy Blood Extraction Kit was used to extract genomic DNA from the blood cell samples.

The rearranged segments are TRBV11-3 and TRBJ1-2, with the D gene too uncertain to name. Specimen: PBMCs. This receptor was identified in a man aged 30-40 years in good health and CMV-seronegative. The CDR3 region has the sequence CASSLGRALRCYGYTF. The DNA sequence is TGTGCCAGCAGCTTAGGGAGGGCCCTCCGGTGCTATGGCTACACCTTC.